This T cell receptor beta chain was observed in a study of blood T cells in healthy people across ages. A second PCR of about 7 to 11 cycles used a sample-barcoded 5' primer and a J-beta primer mix. TCRdb re-analysed the 5' RACE reads in MiXCR, keeping a single row per CDR3 protein. The sample lists about 1.8 million distinct CDR3 sequences; around half were seen once. V gave up 4 bases and J gave up 4 bases, with 19 bases separating them. The CDR3 sequence is 16 residues long. Germline lookup yields CDR1 LGHDT and CDR2 YNNKEL (reference sequence). The chain links TRBV3-1 to TRBJ1-2; tentatively, D is TRBD1 (6 bases). The clonotype originates from a woman aged 40 to 50 in good health. What was sequenced was blood. This chain's CDR3 is CASSPVRGALAYGYTF. DNA for the CDR3: TGTGCCAGCAGCCCTGTTAGGGGGGCGCTGGCCTATGGCTACACCTTC.